This is a list of T cell receptor beta chains from one sample in a study of CD8+CD57+ T cells in acquired aplastic anemia. Each CDR3 protein gets one entry after TCRdb re-called the reads with MiXCR. This table has roughly 150,000 distinct CDR3 sequences, roughly 40% appearing once. The sequenced sample was sorted CD4+, CD8+, or CD8+CD57+ T cells (not recorded which) from PBMCs. Receptors originate from a human donor in good health. Both conserved end residues are part of each CDR3. D genes are given only for firm matches. Size tells how often a clone was seen (once, few, many) or the class of an expanded clone, and some rows leave it out.

>NA|TRBV19|TRBJ2-6|many
CASSAPGLPLHSGANVLTF
TGTGCCAGTAGTGCTCCGGGACTTCCTCTACACTCTGGGGCCAACGTCCTGACTTTC
>NA|TRBV9|TRBJ1-4|NA
CASSPQTGSFGKLFF
TGTGCCAGCAGCCCCCAGACAGGTTCCTTTGGAAAACTGTTTTTT
>TRBD1|TRBV23-1|TRBJ1-5|NA
CASRQGAGQPQHF
TGCGCCAGCAGACAGGGGGCTGGTCAGCCCCAGCATTTT
>TRBD2|TRBV2|TRBJ2-3|once
CASSRAGGDTDTQYF
TGTGCCAGCAGCAGAGCGGGGGGGGACACAGATACGCAGTATTTT
>TRBD1|TRBV19|TRBJ1-6|NA
CASSKTGGYNSPLHF
TGTGCCAGTAGTAAGACAGGGGGCTATAATTCACCCCTCCACTTT
>TRBD1|TRBV9|TRBJ1-2|many
CASSVAGTGGYGYTF
TGTGCCAGCAGCGTCGCCGGGACAGGGGGCTATGGCTACACCTTC
>NA|TRBV29-1|TRBJ2-4|many
CSVEGGVNIQYF
TGCAGCGTTGAAGGAGGGGTAAACATTCAGTACTTC
>NA|TRBV5-5|TRBJ2-7|many
CASSFFNQLYEQYF
TGTGCCAGCAGCTTTTTCAACCAACTCTACGAGCAGTACTTC
>NA|TRBV25-1|TRBJ1-2|once
CASSGPGVGYGYTF
TGTGCCAGCAGTGGTCCAGGGGTTGGCTATGGCTACACCTTC
>TRBD2|TRBV12-5|TRBJ2-1|NA
CASGLSGTSSDEQFF
TGTGCTAGTGGTTTGTCGGGGACTAGCTCGGATGAGCAGTTCTTC
>NA|TRBV7-3|TRBJ2-2|many
CASSLRGGGTGELFF
TGTGCCAGCAGCTTAAGAGGGGGAGGAACCGGGGAGCTGTTTTTT
>NA|TRBV7-2|TRBJ1-5|many
CASSSEWGSNQPQHF
TGTGCCAGCAGCTCCGAGTGGGGGAGCAATCAGCCCCAGCATTTT
>TRBD2|TRBV20-1|TRBJ2-3|many
CSANVGGVTDTQYF
TGCAGTGCTAACGTGGGGGGGGTCACAGATACGCAGTATTTT
>TRBD2|TRBV30|TRBJ2-3|few
CAWSVGLAGGDTQYF
TGTGCCTGGAGTGTTGGACTAGCGGGAGGAGATACGCAGTATTTT
>NA|TRBV28|TRBJ2-7|NA
CASSGGGSLYEQYF
TGTGCCAGCAGTGGGGGTGGTTCCCTATACGAGCAGTACTTC
>NA|TRBV11-1|TRBJ2-6|many
CASSLGRVDTVTSGANVLTF
TGTGCCAGCAGCTTAGGGCGTGTGGACACCGTCACCTCAGGGGCCAACGTCCTGACTTTC
>TRBD1|TRBV6-5|TRBJ1-1|few
CASRDRTGNFLSEAFF
TGTGCCAGCAGGGACAGGACAGGGAATTTTTTGTCTGAAGCTTTCTTT
>TRBD1|TRBV12-3/TRBV12-4|TRBJ1-2|NA
CASSLWGQGDNYGYTF
TGTGCCAGCAGTTTATGGGGACAGGGGGACAACTATGGCTACACCTTC
>TRBD2|TRBV5-6|TRBJ2-7|once
CASSWSGGAYYEQYF
TGTGCCAGCAGCTGGAGCGGGGGGGCCTACTACGAGCAGTACTTC
>NA|TRBV19|TRBJ2-5|many
CASSGTRGETQYF
TGTGCCAGTAGTGGGACGAGGGGAGAGACCCAGTACTTC
>NA|TRBV6-4|TRBJ2-2|many
CASSPSSGELFF
TGTGCCAGCAGTCCCTCCTCCGGGGAGCTGTTTTTT
>NA|TRBV7-9|TRBJ1-6|NA
CASSLGGVGISPLHF
TGTGCCAGCAGCTTAGGAGGTGTGGGAATTTCACCCCTCCACTTT
>NA|TRBV7-2|TRBJ2-7|many
CASSFQLISVEQYF
TGTGCCAGCAGCTTTCAACTTATCTCCGTCGAGCAGTACTTC
>NA|TRBV19|TRBJ2-5|NA
CASSIPGQETQYF
TGTGCCAGTAGTATTCCGGGACAAGAGACCCAGTACTTC
>NA|TRBV10-3|TRBJ2-7|NA
CAISGVGGYEQYF
TGTGCCATCAGTGGAGTCGGGGGCTACGAGCAGTACTTC
>NA|TRBV20-1|TRBJ2-7|many
CSAELPGTYEQYF
TGCAGTGCTGAACTTCCGGGGACCTACGAGCAGTACTTC
>NA|TRBV25-1|TRBJ1-3|NA
CASSGPQRSSGNTIYF
TGTGCCAGCAGTGGTCCTCAACGGTCCTCTGGAAACACCATATATTTT
>NA|TRBV9|TRBJ2-7|few
CASSVVGRGYEQYF
TGTGCCAGCAGCGTAGTCGGCAGGGGCTACGAGCAGTACTTC
>NA|TRBV2|TRBJ1-2|NA
CASSGGGTYGYTF
TGTGCCAGCAGTGGGGGGGGGACCTATGGCTACACCTTC
>NA|TRBV11-3|TRBJ1-1|many
CASSLSRNTEAFF
TGTGCCAGCAGCTTAAGTAGGAACACTGAAGCTTTCTTT
>NA|TRBV6-5|TRBJ1-1|many
CASRMTENTEAFF
TGTGCCAGCAGGATGACAGAGAACACTGAAGCTTTCTTT
>NA|TRBV20-1|TRBJ2-7|NA
CSARGKASSEQYF
TGCAGTGCTAGAGGCAAGGCCTCTTCCGAGCAGTACTTC
>NA|TRBV3-1|TRBJ2-7|many
CASSQAGGAYEQYF
TGTGCCAGCAGCCAAGCTGGAGGAGCTTACGAGCAGTACTTC
>TRBD2|TRBV19|TRBJ2-1|many
CASSRTSPSSYNEQFF
TGTGCCAGTAGTAGGACTAGCCCTTCATCCTACAATGAGCAGTTCTTC
>NA|TRBV2|TRBJ1-5|NA
CASSGRLQPQHF
TGTGCCAGCAGCGGCAGGCTCCAGCCCCAGCATTTT
>NA|TRBV7-9|TRBJ2-7|NA
CASSLASRPYEQYF
TGTGCCAGCAGCTTAGCGTCCAGGCCCTACGAGCAGTACTTC
>NA|TRBV10-3|TRBJ2-2|few
CAIRPKSTGELFF
TGTGCCATCAGACCTAAGAGTACCGGGGAGCTGTTTTTT
>NA|TRBV24-1|TRBJ2-3|NA
CATSDTRVGGLQYF
TGTGCCACCAGTGATACTAGGGTTGGGGGGCTGCAGTATTTT
>NA|TRBV15|TRBJ2-5|NA
CATSRDLPGAQETQYF
TGTGCCACCAGCAGAGATCTTCCGGGGGCTCAAGAGACCCAGTACTTC
>NA|TRBV24-1|TRBJ2-1|NA
CATSDLSAGSYNEQFF
TGTGCCACCAGTGATTTATCGGCCGGTTCCTACAATGAGCAGTTCTTC
>TRBD2|TRBV6-1|TRBJ2-3|many
CASSRTSGGASTDTQYF
TGTGCCAGCAGTCGGACTAGCGGGGGGGCAAGCACAGATACGCAGTATTTT
>NA|TRBV6-1|TRBJ1-2|many
CASSQQGSGYTF
TGTGCCAGCAGTCAACAGGGCTCTGGCTACACCTTC
>NA|TRBV7-8|TRBJ1-2|NA
CASSLLDSYYGYTF
TGTGCCAGCAGCTTATTGGACAGCTACTATGGCTACACCTTC
>TRBD2|TRBV7-2|TRBJ2-3|many
CASTRGGRDTQYF
TGTGCCTCAACCCGGGGGGGGCGCGATACGCAGTATTTT
>NA|TRBV4-3|TRBJ1-3|many
CASSRGRGKGNTIYF
TGCGCCAGCAGCCGTGGACGGGGAAAAGGAAACACCATATATTTT
>NA|TRBV20-1|TRBJ1-5|many
CSATWDPKGNQPQHF
TGCAGTGCTACTTGGGACCCAAAGGGCAATCAGCCCCAGCATTTT
>NA|TRBV25-1|TRBJ2-7|NA
CASSEYLSDRARVEQYF
TGTGCCAGCAGTGAATATTTGTCGGACCGCGCCCGAGTCGAGCAGTACTTC
>NA|TRBV20-1|TRBJ1-2|NA
CSARVRGGYTF
TGCAGTGCTAGGGTCCGGGGAGGCTACACCTTC
>NA|TRBV6-1|TRBJ1-4|few
CASRPERGTNEKLFF
TGTGCCAGCAGGCCGGAGAGGGGAACTAATGAAAAACTGTTTTTT
>NA|TRBV10-3|TRBJ2-7|NA
CAIRDGAASFYEQYF
TGTGCCATCAGGGATGGGGCAGCAAGTTTCTACGAGCAGTACTTC
>NA|TRBV19|TRBJ2-3|NA
CASWGDTPDTQYF
TGTGCCAGTTGGGGAGACACTCCAGATACGCAGTATTTT
>NA|TRBV6-4|TRBJ2-5|many
CASLGQTTRREAQYF
TGTGCCAGCCTTGGACAGACTACCCGAAGAGAGGCCCAGTACTTC
>NA|TRBV6-1|TRBJ2-2|many
CASSRTGNTGELFF
TGTGCCAGCAGCCGGACGGGAAACACCGGGGAGCTGTTTTTT